The next 23 T cell receptor beta chains were all read from a single sample in a study of T cell changes during pregnancy in multiple sclerosis. Produced via immunoSEQ multiplex PCR; TCRdb's table is partial and in-frame only. The table has some 43,000 clones, 90% seen once; the top ten hold 10%. Specimen: CD8+ T cells from peripheral blood mononuclear cells, collected in the first trimester of pregnancy. The receptors here all came from a female donor with multiple sclerosis, enrolled in a pregnancy study.

J is TRBJ2-1 and V is TRBV29-1; 12 bases align to TRBD2. This CDR3 region has 15 residues. Germline loops: CDR1 SQVTM, CDR2 ANQGSEA. V shed 5 bases, J shed 5 bases, and the junction held 7 bases outside the gene matches. CDR3 residues: CSVRTSGDRDNEQFF. DNA for the CDR3: TGCAGCGTTCGGACTAGCGGGGATCGGGACAATGAGCAGTTCTTC.

The sample holds a few counts of this clone. The rearrangement links TRBV2 to TRBJ2-3, with a possible D match to TRBD2 (6 bases). V lost 3 bases to trimming and J lost 0 bases, with 10 bases between them. Germline CDR1 is SNHLY and CDR2 is FYNNEI. The CDR3 consists of 15 residues. CDR3 in amino acids: CASSDGGSSTDTQYF. Here the CDR3 DNA reads TGTGCCAGCAGTGACGGGGGATCTAGCACAGATACGCAGTATTTT.

This clone was observed a few times. V gene TRBV10-3 combines with J gene TRBJ1-1; 7 bases are a match to TRBD1. Germline CDR1 and CDR2: ENHRY and SYGVKD. V was clipped by 1 base and J by 4 bases; unmatched bases: 15. The CDR3 extends over 18 amino acids. This CDR3 is CAISELQGRWNRGTEAFF. DNA of the CDR3: TGTGCCATCAGTGAGTTACAAGGACGGTGGAACAGGGGCACTGAAGCTTTCTTT.

The chain couples TRBV19 to TRBJ2-7, with 8 bases aligning to TRBD1. The V segment lost 5 bases and the J segment 3 bases; nucleotides outside the gene matches: 6. The CDR3 runs 14 residues. Germline lookup yields CDR1 LNHDA and CDR2 SQIVND (reference sequence). The CDR3: CASSQGAVVYEQYF. The CDR3, as DNA: TGTGCCAGTAGTCAGGGGGCGGTAGTCTACGAGCAGTACTTC. The entire variable domain, with the rest obtained from reference TRBV19 and TRBJ2-7, is as follows: DGGITQSPKYLFRKEGQNVTLSCEQNLNHDAMYWYRQDPGQGLRLIYYSQIVNDFQKGDIAEGYSVSREKKESFPLTVTSAQKNPTAFYLCASSQGAVVYEQYFGPGTRLTVT.

The chain links TRBV27 to TRBJ2-6; D gene ambiguous. The CDR3 sequence is 18 residues long. V shed 3 bases and J shed 0 bases, with 15 bases lying between them. The germline V gene has CDR1 MNHEY and CDR2 SMNVEV (reference sequence). The CDR3 spells CASSFLGTPNSGANVLTF. The CDR3 DNA reads as TGTGCCAGCAGTTTTTTGGGCACTCCTAACTCTGGGGCCAACGTCCTGACTTTC.

The chain employs TRBV4-3 and TRBJ1-4; tentative D call: TRBD1 (5 bases). This CDR3 has 15 amino acids. The germline gives CDR1 LGHNA, CDR2 YSLEER. The ends were cut back, 5 bases at V and 0 bases at J, with 10 bases in the middle. Here the CDR3 reads CASSGTGATNEKLFF. The CDR3 DNA reads as TGCGCCAGCAGCGGAACAGGTGCAACTAATGAAAAACTGTTTTTT.

The count of this clone is one. V usage is TRBV5-5 and J usage is TRBJ1-5, with a tentative D call TRBD1 (5 bases). Germline CDR1 is SGHKS and CDR2 is YYEKEE (reference sequence). V was trimmed by 7 bases and J by 0 bases, leaving 14 bases between them. CDR3 length: 15 amino acids. The CDR3 spells CASRAGEYSNQPQHF. CDR3 nucleotide sequence: TGTGCCAGCCGCGCGGGGGAATATAGCAATCAGCCCCAGCATTTT. Supplemented by reference TRBV5-5 and TRBJ1-5, the full variable domain reads DAGVTQSPTHLIKTRGQQVTLRCSPISGHKSVSWYQQVLGQGPQFIFQYYEKEERGRGNFPDRFSARQFPNYSSELNVNALLLGDSALYLCASRAGEYSNQPQHFGDGTRLSIL.

This chain links TRBV7-2 with TRBJ2-7, with 8 bases that match TRBD1. The V gene end was trimmed by 5 bases and the J gene end by 0 bases; junction bases not matched to a gene: 9. CDR3 length: 16 residues. Germline CDR1 is SGHTA and CDR2 is FQGNSA. In DNA, the CDR3 is TGTGCCAGCAGCCCCTCGACAGGGGCCAACTCCTACGAGCAGTACTTC. Residues: CASSPSTGANSYEQYF.

V usage is TRBV27 and J usage is TRBJ2-3; D perhaps matches TRBD2 (6 bases). CDR3 size: 15 residues. Germline V gene lookup returns CDR1 MNHEY and CDR2 SMNVEV (reference sequence). V was cut by 3 bases and J by 2 bases, with 12 bases left in between. The CDR3 DNA is TGTGCCAGCAGTTTCGGGCGGGGTCCCACAGATACGCAGTATTTT. Translated: CASSFGRGPTDTQYF.

The chain carries TRBV30 and TRBJ1-1; tentative D call: TRBD1 (6 bases). This CDR3 has 12 residues. V lost 6 bases and J 3 bases, leaving 11 bases between the germline ends. Germline V gives CDR1 GTSNPN, CDR2 SVGIG (reference sequence). CDR3 region: CACSTGDTEAFF. CDR3 bases: TGTGCCTGCTCGACAGGAGACACTGAAGCTTTCTTT.

V is TRBV7-6 and J is TRBJ2-1; 7 bases are a match to TRBD2. With 6 bases clipped from V and 4 bases from J, the junction kept 6 bases outside the gene matches. Per germline, CDR1 SGHVS and CDR2 FNYEAQ. This CDR3 is built from 14 residues. The CDR3 reads CASSSSGKYNEQFF. DNA for the CDR3: TGTGCCAGCAGTTCGAGCGGGAAGTACAATGAGCAGTTCTTC.

The V gene is TRBV27, the J gene TRBJ2-1, with a possible D match to TRBD2 (5 bases). The germline CDR1 and CDR2 sequences are MNHEY and SMNVEV (reference sequence). This CDR3 has 16 amino acids. Trimming took 1 base from V and 0 from J, leaving 10 bases between them. The CDR3 sequence is CASSLYPGSSYNEQFF. The CDR3 coding sequence is TGTGCCAGCAGTTTATACCCGGGGAGCTCCTACAATGAGCAGTTCTTC.

The rearrangement uses TRBV7-2 and TRBJ1-5, with 7 bases aligning to TRBD1. The ends lost 5 bases at V and 0 bases at J; junction bases unmatched: 7. Per the germline V gene, CDR1 is SGHTA and CDR2 is FQGNSA. There are 16 residues in the CDR3. The DNA of the CDR3 is TGTGCCAGCAGCCCCGACAGGGAGAGTAGCAATCAGCCCCAGCATTTT. It specifies CASSPDRESSNQPQHF.

The chain is built from TRBV4-3 and TRBJ1-5; maybe TRBD1 (5 bases). The germline V and J ends were trimmed by 0 bases and 1 base, with 10 bases remaining between them. The CDR3 is made up of 16 amino acids. Germline loops: CDR1 LGHNA, CDR2 YSLEER. This CDR3 reads CASSQDFPGSNQPQHF. CDR3 sequence (DNA): TGCGCCAGCAGCCAAGATTTTCCAGGGAGCAATCAGCCCCAGCATTTT.

This chain uses TRBV6-4 with TRBJ2-1; 14 bases match TRBD2. CDR1 and CDR2 (germline): MRHNA, SNTAGT. CDR3 size: 15 residues. J gave up 7 bases and V 4 bases, and 3 bases lay outside the gene matches. The CDR3 DNA reads as TGTGCCAGCAGTGGACTAGCGGGGGGGCGAAATGAGCAGTTCTTC. This translates into CASSGLAGGRNEQFF.

The chain carries TRBV7-8 and TRBJ2-7; the D gene is possibly TRBD1 (5 bases). CDR1 and CDR2 (germline): SGHVS, FQNEAQ. This CDR3 has 13 amino acids. With 4 bases removed from V and 3 bases from J, the gap between germline ends came to 10 bases. This CDR3 reads CASSSQGNYEQYF. The CDR3 DNA follows: TGTGCCAGCAGCTCTCAGGGAAACTACGAGCAGTACTTC.

On this clone: Other DNA sequences of this sample code for an identical CDR3. The V gene is TRBV5-1, the J gene TRBJ2-7; TRBD1 might be the D (6 bases). CDR3 length equals 12 residues. Germline assignment: CDR1 SGHRS and CDR2 YFSETQ. Trimming took off 1 base at V and 6 bases at J, with 8 bases between the two ends. The CDR3 reads CASSLRGSEQYF. The CDR3 nucleotides read TGCGCCAGCAGCTTGAGGGGGTCCGAGCAGTACTTC.

The chain recombines TRBV2 with TRBJ2-1, with 7 bases aligning to TRBD2. This CDR3 comprises 15 residues. Germline CDR1 reads SNHLY; CDR2 reads FYNNEI. V lost 1 base and J lost 7; bases outside the gene matches: 7. As DNA, the CDR3 is TGTGCCAGCAGTGAAGGAAGGCTAGCGGCGAATGAGCAGTTCTTC. Protein product: CASSEGRLAANEQFF.

This chain connects TRBV7-9 to TRBJ2-1, with TRBD1 matching 9 bases. V was clipped by 5 bases and J by 8 bases; unmatched bases: 10. This CDR3 has 15 residues. Per germline, CDR1 SEHNR and CDR2 FQNEAQ (reference sequence). In nucleotides, the CDR3 is TGTGCCAGCAGCCCACCACAGGGGGCCATCGATGAGCAGTTCTTC. Its protein product is CASSPPQGAIDEQFF.

The chain is built from TRBV21-1 and TRBJ1-1; the D call in the table, TRBD1, was not verified against the DNA. TRBV21-1 has pseudogene status. The CDR3 runs to 13 residues. The CDR3 DNA reads as TGTGCCAGCACCGACAGCCGGAACACTGAAGCTTTCTTT. Protein: CASTDSRNTEAFF.

The chain carries TRBV27 and TRBJ2-7; 8 bases are a match to TRBD1. Germline V gene lookup returns CDR1 MNHEY and CDR2 SMNVEV (reference sequence). There are 15 residues in the CDR3. Losses at the gene ends were 4 bases for V and 0 bases for J; bases not matched to a gene: 5. CDR3 protein: CASSSGGLPSYEQYF. In DNA form, the CDR3 reads TGTGCCAGCAGTTCAGGGGGCCTACCCTCCTACGAGCAGTACTTC.

V is TRBV7-9 and J is TRBJ2-7; D unclear. Germline assignment: CDR1 SEHNR and CDR2 FQNEAQ (reference sequence). The ends were cut back, 5 bases at V and 4 bases at J, with 12 bases in the middle. This CDR3 region has 13 residues. The DNA of the CDR3 is TGTGCCAGCAGCCCTCCGGTCCGGTACGAGCAGTACTTC. As protein: CASSPPVRYEQYF. Combining the CDR3 with reference TRBV7-9 and TRBJ2-7 gives the whole variable domain DTGVSQNPRHKITKRGQNVTFRCDPISEHNRLYWYRQTLGQGPEFLTYFQNEAQLEKSRLLSDRFSAERPKGSFSTLEIQRTEQGDSAMYLCASSPPVRYEQYFGPGTRLTVT.

The chain employs TRBV7-6 and TRBJ2-7; 11 bases are shared with TRBD2. Germline CDR1 is SGHVS and CDR2 is FNYEAQ. There are 16 residues in the CDR3. J gave up 4 bases and V 1 base, and 6 bases lay outside the gene matches. In nucleotides, the CDR3 is TGTGCCAGCAGCTTAGGATTAGCGGGAGGGGCGTACGAGCAGTACTTC. This encodes CASSLGLAGGAYEQYF.